This TCR beta chain originates from a study of blood T cell repertoires in COVID-19. Study overall: Acute and convalescent COVID-19 specimens originated in the United States, Italy and Spain.

Libraries were prepared by immunoSEQ multiplex PCR; TCRdb keeps only in-frame clonotypes and omits some of them. The sample consists of 150,000 to 200,000 clones, 90% of them appearing once. Trimming took 10 bases from V and 4 from J, leaving 9 bases between them. This CDR3 spans 12 amino acids. The germline gives CDR1 KGHDR, CDR2 SFDVKD. This TCR was sampled from a man aged 55 to 70 with active or convalescent COVID-19. Sequenced input: peripheral blood. The chain carries TRBV24-1 and TRBJ2-2; D gene unclear. The CDR3 protein is CATESPTGELFF. CDR3 DNA sequence: TGTGCCACAGAAAGCCCCACCGGGGAGCTGTTTTTT.